These 20 T cell receptor beta chains came from one sample sequenced in a study of T cell responses to AZD1222 COVID-19 vaccine. Sequencing used immunoSEQ multiplex PCR; TCRdb keeps in-frame clones, though not all of them. Of roughly 150,000 clones in the sample, about 92% were seen once. The sample here was peripheral blood, taken on day 0 of AZD1222 vaccination. The origin of the receptors is an adult in good health.

This sequence joins TRBV4-1 and TRBJ2-1, with a weak D call TRBD1 (5 bases). V was clipped by 3 bases and J by 0 bases, with 15 bases between them. From germline, CDR1 is MGHRA and CDR2 YSYEKL. The CDR3 has 17 amino acids. The CDR3 reads CASSQNLGPASYNEQFF. The CDR3 nucleotides are TGCGCCAGCAGCCAGAACCTGGGGCCTGCCTCCTACAATGAGCAGTTCTTC.

This chain uses TRBV7-2 with TRBJ2-7; 7 bases are shared with TRBD2. V gave up 6 bases and J gave up 3 bases; unmatched junction bases: 8. CDR3 size: 14 residues. Germline V gene sequence: CDR1 SGHTA, CDR2 FQGNSA. CDR3 amino acids: CASSQPGGIYEQYF. The DNA of the CDR3 is TGTGCCAGCAGTCAACCCGGGGGGATCTACGAGCAGTACTTC.

The chain employs TRBV6-5 and TRBJ2-2, with 10 bases aligning to TRBD1. The V gene end was trimmed by 4 bases and the J gene end by 7 bases; junction bases not matched to a gene: 9. The CDR3 is made up of 16 amino acids. From germline, CDR1 is MNHEY and CDR2 SVGAGI. CDR3 region: CASSWNGQGGNGELFF. CDR3 nucleotide sequence: TGTGCCAGCAGTTGGAACGGACAGGGGGGGAACGGGGAGCTGTTTTTT.

This rearrangement joins TRBV7-2 to TRBJ2-1; 7 nucleotides match TRBD2. V lost 7 bases to trimming and J lost 8 bases; unmatched junction nucleotides: 8. This CDR3 region has 13 residues. In germline, CDR1 is SGHTA, CDR2 FQGNSA. The chain's CDR3 is CASTNRLADEQFF. The CDR3, as DNA: TGTGCCAGCACCAATCGCCTAGCGGATGAGCAGTTCTTC.

This sequence joins TRBV25-1 and TRBJ1-1; D gene unclear. V was trimmed by 6 bases and J by 4 bases, leaving 18 bases between them. This CDR3 has 15 amino acids. CDR1 MGHDK and CDR2 SYGVNS come from the germline V gene. The CDR3 here is CASRAPGSMPTEAFF. The CDR3 DNA reads as TGTGCCAGCAGAGCGCCTGGCAGCATGCCCACTGAAGCTTTCTTT.

J is TRBJ1-2 and V is TRBV18; D is undetermined. The CDR3 is made up of 13 amino acids. V lost 3 bases, J lost 2 bases, and 7 bases lay in between. Germline V lookup: CDR1 KGHSH, CDR2 LQKENI. The CDR3, as DNA: TGTGCCAGCTCACCCCCGTACAACTATGGCTACACCTTC. This sequence encodes CASSPPYNYGYTF.

The chain recombines TRBV5-4 with TRBJ1-4; 7 nucleotides line up with TRBD1. The CDR3 contains 15 residues. From germline, CDR1 is SGHNT and CDR2 YYREEE (reference sequence). V trimming: 0 bases; J trimming: 5 bases; junction bases outside the gene matches: 4. The CDR3 spells CASSLDQGVNEKLFF. CDR3 bases: TGTGCCAGCAGCTTGGATCAGGGGGTGAATGAAAAACTGTTTTTT.

The genes are TRBV7-2 and TRBJ2-3, with D unclear. Germline V lookup: CDR1 SGHTA, CDR2 FQGNSA. Trimming left V 6 bases short and J 1 base short, with 8 bases between. CDR3 length: 13 residues. This CDR3 is CASRRTGTDTQYF. CDR3 coding DNA: TGTGCCAGCAGGAGGACGGGCACAGATACGCAGTATTTT. The full variable domain, completed using reference TRBV7-2 and TRBJ2-3, is GAGVSQSPSNKVTEKGKDVELRCDPISGHTALYWYRQSLGQGLEFLIYFQGNSAPDKSGLPSDRFSAERTGGSVSTLTIQRTQQEDSAVYLCASRRTGTDTQYFGPGTRLTVL.

The chain links TRBV16 to TRBJ2-7, with 9 bases that match TRBD1. This CDR3 spans 16 amino acids. CDR1 KGHSY and CDR2 FQNENV come from the germline V gene. V trimming: 3 bases; J trimming: 0 bases; junction bases outside the gene matches: 6. Written as DNA, the CDR3 is TGTGCCAGCAGCCACCTCGGGACAGGGAGCTCCTACGAGCAGTACTTC. This translates into CASSHLGTGSSYEQYF.

This CDR3 reads CASSHRSGLAGGYYEQYF. CDR3 coding DNA: TGCGCCAGCAGCCATCGCTCGGGACTAGCGGGAGGTTACTACGAGCAGTACTTC. The chain combines TRBV4-3 with TRBJ2-7; TRBD2 aligns across 15 bases. Germline V gene lookup returns CDR1 LGHNA and CDR2 YSLEER. The CDR3 has 18 residues. Trimming cost V 3 bases and J 3 bases; bases outside gene matches: 9.

The V and J genes are TRBV19 and TRBJ2-7, with 7 bases aligning to TRBD2. Germline CDR1 LNHDA, CDR2 SQIVND (reference sequence). The CDR3 is 14 residues long. The junction had 5 bases not matched to a gene; V was cut back by 3 bases and J by 3 bases. CDR3 sequence reads: CASSIPGRYYEQYF. As DNA, the CDR3 is TGTGCCAGTAGTATTCCCGGGAGGTACTACGAGCAGTACTTC.

This chain uses TRBV10-3 with TRBJ2-7; D is perhaps TRBD1 (6 bases). Germline CDR1 and CDR2: ENHRY and SYGVKD. This CDR3 is built from 12 residues. Deletions cut 6 bases from V and 2 bases from J, with 8 bases between. CDR3 nucleotide sequence: TGTGCCATCAGGGACAGTACCTACGAGCAGTACTTC. Residues: CAIRDSTYEQYF.

The V gene is TRBV19, the J gene TRBJ2-7; 7 bases are shared with TRBD1. From germline, CDR1 is LNHDA and CDR2 SQIVND (reference sequence). V lost 4 bases, J lost 0 bases, and 6 bases stayed unmatched. The CDR3 spans 15 residues. The CDR3 nucleotides are TGTGCCAGTAGTAGGATGGGGGACAGCTCCTACGAGCAGTACTTC. It is translated as CASSRMGDSSYEQYF.

A word on this clone: The same CDR3 is also encoded by other DNA sequences in this sample. Here the CDR3 DNA reads TGCGCCAGCAGCCAGGGACAGGGGAATACCGGGGAGCTGTTTTTT. This translates into CASSQGQGNTGELFF. The chain recombines TRBV4-3 with TRBJ2-2; 10 bases line up with TRBD1. This CDR3 has 15 amino acids. Germline loops: CDR1 LGHNA, CDR2 YSLEER. Trimming cost V 3 bases and J 5 bases; bases outside gene matches: 3.

The V and J genes are TRBV7-9 and TRBJ2-7, with 7 bases that match TRBD1. CDR1 is SEHNR and CDR2 is FQNEAQ in the germline V gene (reference sequence). After removal of 4 bases from V and 2 bases from J, the junction contained 5 bases not matched to a gene. This CDR3 region has 14 residues. In DNA form, the CDR3 reads TGTGCCAGCAGCTCGACAGGGTGGACCTACGAGCAGTACTTC. It specifies CASSSTGWTYEQYF.

This chain joins TRBV3-1 (or the pseudogene TRBV3-2) and TRBJ2-7, with TRBD2 as a possible D gene (5 bases). Germline V gene sequence: CDR1 LGHDT, CDR2 YNNKEL (reference sequence). V lost 4 bases and J 4 bases, leaving 17 bases between the germline ends. The CDR3 sequence is 15 residues long. CDR3 residues: CASSLDWGEDYEQYF. The DNA for the CDR3 is TGTGCCAGCAGCCTGGATTGGGGAGAGGATTACGAGCAGTACTTC.

This chain uses TRBV3-1 (or the pseudogene TRBV3-2) with TRBJ2-5; TRBD2 agrees at 7 bases. There are 16 residues in the CDR3. The junction had 13 bases not matched to a gene; V was cut back by 4 bases and J by 5 bases. From germline, CDR1 is LGHDT and CDR2 YNNKEL (reference sequence). The DNA of the CDR3 is TGTGCCAGCAGCCCCGGGGGGACTAAAAGAGGCGAGACCCAGTACTTC. This sequence encodes CASSPGGTKRGETQYF.

V and J are TRBV3-1 (or the pseudogene TRBV3-2) and TRBJ2-7, with 8 positions matching TRBD2. The CDR3 spans 13 residues. Germline CDR1 LGHDT, CDR2 YNNKEL (reference sequence). The V gene end was trimmed by 3 bases and the J gene end by 4 bases; junction bases not matched to a gene: 2. The CDR3 region has the DNA TGTGCCAGCAGCCAGGGGACTAGATACGAGCAGTACTTC. It is translated as CASSQGTRYEQYF.

The CDR3 bases are TGTGCCAGCAGTTCCGGGGACAGTTCGGGGGAAAAACTGTTTTTT. It codes for CASSSGDSSGEKLFF. The V call is TRBV6-5, the J call TRBJ1-4, with 7 bases fitting TRBD1. The V and J ends lost 4 bases and 8 bases, in that order; junction bases with no gene match: 10. The CDR3 is made up of 15 amino acids. CDR1 MNHEY and CDR2 SVGAGI come from the germline V gene.

The V gene is TRBV7-9, the J gene TRBJ1-2; TRBD1 matches at 7 bases. Germline V gives CDR1 SEHNR, CDR2 FQNEAQ (reference sequence). This CDR3 spans 14 amino acids. The V gene end was trimmed by 1 base and the J gene end by 3 bases; junction bases not matched to a gene: 2. The CDR3 loop reads CASSLGTGDYGYTF. The DNA for the CDR3 is TGTGCCAGCAGCTTAGGCACAGGGGACTATGGCTACACCTTC.